These 26 T cell receptor beta chains were all obtained from the same sample, sequenced in a study of shared clonotypes between healthy human individuals. Here immunoSEQ multiplex PCR was the method, and the copy in TCRdb shows in-frame clones only, minus some. The sample shows a few million clones, 85% to 95% of them seen only once. The specimen was naive CD4+ T cells from PBMCs. Subset indicated: CD45RA+ positively selected. These receptors were taken from a man between 18 and 35 years old in good health. Some clones in this sample may be carry-over from other donors' samples.

The genes are TRBV18 and TRBJ2-3; no clear D gene. The CDR3 is made up of 15 amino acids. Trimming shortened V by 2 bases and J by 2 bases, and 11 bases separated the two germline ends. Germline V CDR1 and CDR2: KGHSH, LQKENI. The CDR3 DNA sequence: TGTGCCAGCTCACCAGCAGCTAGGGACACAGATACGCAGTATTTT. Its translation is CASSPAARDTDTQYF.

A remark on this clone: This sample includes further DNA sequences coding for the same CDR3. This sequence joins TRBV9 and TRBJ2-3; D not resolved. V was cut by 0 bases and J by 0 bases, with 5 bases left in between. Per the germline V gene, CDR1 is SGDLS and CDR2 is YYNGEE. The CDR3 contains 14 residues. The CDR3 DNA reads as TGTGCCAGCAGCGTAGCTCCCAGCACAGATACGCAGTATTTT. Residues: CASSVAPSTDTQYF.

The rearrangement joins TRBV4-3 to TRBJ2-6; no definite D call. V was clipped by 5 bases and J by 0 bases, with 11 bases between them. CDR1 LGHNA and CDR2 YSLEER come from the germline V gene. The CDR3 has 16 amino acids. CDR3 region: CASSLSLTSGANVLTF. In DNA, the CDR3 is TGCGCCAGCAGCTTGAGCCTGACCTCTGGGGCCAACGTCCTGACTTTC.

This chain joins TRBV5-3 and TRBJ2-7; the D gene is possibly TRBD1 (7 bases). TRBV5-3 is known as an ORF, though its function is uncertain. The germline V and J ends were trimmed by 6 bases and 2 bases, with 18 bases remaining between them. The CDR3 is made up of 15 amino acids. The CDR3 sequence is CARTRRAGQTYEQYF. CDR3 DNA sequence: TGTGCCAGAACCCGACGGGCGGGACAGACCTACGAGCAGTACTTC.

J is TRBJ2-7 and V is TRBV30, with D unclear. Trimming took off 5 bases at V and 3 bases at J, with 14 bases between the two ends. This CDR3 has 13 residues. Germline V CDR1 and CDR2: GTSNPN, SVGIG (reference sequence). The CDR3 DNA follows: TGTGCCTGGGGGTACTTGGGCAGCTACGAGCAGTACTTC. This codes for CAWGYLGSYEQYF. The full variable domain, its missing parts supplied by reference TRBV30 and TRBJ2-7, is SQTIHQWPATLVQPVGSPLSLECTVEGTSNPNLYWYRQAAGRGLQLLFYSVGIGQISSEVPQNLSASRPQDRQFILSSKKLLLSDSGFYLCAWGYLGSYEQYFGPGTRLTVT.

The chain joins TRBV4-1 to TRBJ1-1, with D tentatively TRBD1 (6 bases). Trimming shortened V by 3 bases and J by 7 bases, and 27 bases separated the two germline ends. There are 18 residues in the CDR3. CDR1 is MGHRA, CDR2 YSYEKL, per germline. The CDR3 DNA follows: TGCGCCAGCAGCCAGCGGACAGTCCCCATAGAGCGCGGGAGTGAAGCTTTCTTT. It is translated as CASSQRTVPIERGSEAFF.

This sequence joins TRBV13 and TRBJ2-7; the D call may be TRBD1 or TRBD2 (5 bases each). The CDR3 has 12 amino acids. Germline V lookup: CDR1 PRHDT, CDR2 FYEKMQ (reference sequence). Trimming stripped 6 bases from V and 4 bases from J, with 10 bases between. CDR3 amino acids: CASSRDGYEQYF. The CDR3 DNA sequence: TGTGCCAGCAGTAGGGACGGGTACGAGCAGTACTTC.

V gene TRBV6-5 combines with J gene TRBJ2-7; D may correspond to TRBD1 or TRBD2 (5 bases each). Looked up from germline, CDR1 is MNHEY and CDR2 is SVGAGI. With 0 bases removed from V and 2 bases from J, the gap between germline ends came to 11 bases. The CDR3 covers 15 residues. The CDR3 loop reads CASSYSTGPPYEQYF. The CDR3 region has the DNA TGTGCCAGCAGTTACTCGACGGGACCCCCCTACGAGCAGTACTTC.

This clone has only one observation. The rearrangement joins TRBV29-1 to TRBJ2-1, with 11 bases identical to TRBD2. J lost 5 bases, V lost 7 bases, and 7 bases had no gene match. The CDR3 extends over 14 amino acids. The germline V gene has CDR1 SQVTM and CDR2 ANQGSEA. CDR3 sequence reads: CSESEGLADNEQFF. The CDR3 DNA is TGCAGCGAGTCTGAGGGACTAGCGGACAATGAGCAGTTCTTC.

The V gene is TRBV15, the J gene TRBJ1-3; TRBD1 is a possible D gene (5 bases). V lost 5 bases, J lost 0 bases, and 14 bases lay in between. The CDR3 is 16 amino acids. CDR1 is LNHNV and CDR2 is YYDKDF in the germline V gene (reference sequence). The CDR3 DNA sequence: TGTGCCACCAGCGGGGGACTGCCCTTCTCTGGAAACACCATATATTTT. Translating gives CATSGGLPFSGNTIYF.

The rearrangement joins TRBV7-9 to TRBJ1-1; D remains unclear. This CDR3 contains 14 residues. Trimming cost V 8 bases and J 3 bases, with 16 bases left between them. Germline V CDR1 and CDR2: SEHNR, FQNEAQ (reference sequence). CDR3 amino acids: CASQLWERDTEAFF. CDR3 coding DNA: TGTGCCAGCCAGTTGTGGGAAAGGGACACTGAAGCTTTCTTT.

This clone showed up just a few times. The J gene is TRBJ1-1, the V gene TRBV7-9; D is ambiguous. The CDR3 sequence is 15 residues long. V gave up 5 bases and J gave up 0 bases, with 13 bases separating them. Germline assignment: CDR1 SEHNR and CDR2 FQNEAQ (reference sequence). CDR3 in DNA: TGTGCCAGCAGCAATGAGGAACGTTTGAACACTGAAGCTTTCTTT. Protein: CASSNEERLNTEAFF.

As to this clone: The sample has other DNA sequences that encode this CDR3 too. The chain recombines TRBV5-1 with TRBJ1-1; the D is unclear. Trimming removed 0 bases at V and 3 bases at J, with 3 bases between. The CDR3 sequence is 12 residues long. Germline assignment: CDR1 SGHRS and CDR2 YFSETQ. The CDR3 nucleotides are TGCGCCAGCAGCTTGGCGGACACTGAAGCTTTCTTT. Amino acid sequence: CASSLADTEAFF.

The V gene is TRBV9, the J gene TRBJ2-5; D possibly corresponds to TRBD2 (5 bases). Germline V gene lookup returns CDR1 SGDLS and CDR2 YYNGEE. The CDR3 consists of 12 residues. V was pared by 3 bases and J by 7 bases, with 10 bases between. CDR3 sequence: CASSALRGTQYF. CDR3 in DNA: TGTGCCAGCAGCGCCCTCCGGGGGACCCAGTACTTC.

The rearrangement links TRBV19 to TRBJ1-5; D is perhaps TRBD1 (5 bases). V was clipped by 7 bases and J by 5 bases, with 15 bases between them. The germline CDR1 and CDR2 sequences are LNHDA and SQIVND (reference sequence). This CDR3 is built from 14 residues. The DNA for the CDR3 is TGTGCCAGTAACCCTTTTGAGGGGCATCAGCCCCAGCATTTT. It specifies CASNPFEGHQPQHF.

The chain is built from TRBV5-8 and TRBJ2-7; tentatively, D is TRBD2 (6 bases). Germline values: CDR1 SGHTS, CDR2 YDEGEE. The CDR3 spans 14 residues. The V and J ends lost 0 bases and 5 bases respectively, with 12 bases between them. The CDR3 reads CASSLVGGTDEQYF. The CDR3 region has the DNA TGTGCCAGCAGCTTGGTAGGAGGGACCGACGAGCAGTACTTC. Supplemented by reference TRBV5-8 and TRBJ2-7, the full variable domain reads EAGVTQSPTHLIKTRGQQATLRCSPISGHTSVYWYQQALGLGLQFLLWYDEGEERNRGNFPPRFSGRQFPNYSSELNVNALELEDSALYLCASSLVGGTDEQYFGPGTRLTVT.

CDR3 bases: TGTGCCACCAGCAGGGGGGACAGAGCCCCCGCCGGGGAGCTGTTTTTT. Its translation: CATSRGDRAPAGELFF. The chain combines TRBV15 with TRBJ2-2, with 7 bases identical to TRBD1. The ends lost 3 bases at V and 6 bases at J; junction bases unmatched: 10. CDR3 length equals 16 residues. Germline V gene data show CDR1 as LNHNV and CDR2 as YYDKDF (reference sequence).

The V and J genes are TRBV28 and TRBJ1-1; D gene unclear. The CDR3 runs to 12 residues. Germline lookup yields CDR1 MDHEN and CDR2 SYDVKM. V lost 4 bases and J lost 8, with 11 bases in between. The CDR3 region has the DNA TGTGCCAGCAGTTCCTCCCAGGAGGAAGCTTTCTTT. It is translated as CASSSSQEEAFF.

The J gene is TRBJ2-2, the V gene TRBV18, with 8 bases identical to TRBD2. The CDR3 totals 14 residues. After removal of 3 bases from V and 6 bases from J, the junction contained 3 bases not matched to a gene. Germline V gene sequence: CDR1 KGHSH, CDR2 LQKENI. CDR3 coding DNA: TGTGCCAGCTCACCGCGGGAGGAGCCCGGGGAGCTGTTTTTT. Its translation is CASSPREEPGELFF.

The J gene is TRBJ1-1, the V gene TRBV7-2; tentative D call: TRBD1 (5 bases). This CDR3 comprises 12 residues. Germline V lookup: CDR1 SGHTA, CDR2 FQGNSA. Trimming cost V 3 bases and J 9 bases, with 11 bases left between them. For the CDR3, the DNA is TGTGCCAGCAGCTTGGTAGGACACAAAGCTTTCTTT. It codes for CASSLVGHKAFF.

The V and J genes are TRBV2 and TRBJ2-5, with D tentatively TRBD1 (5 bases). Germline CDR1 and CDR2: SNHLY and FYNNEI. V lost 3 bases and J lost 0, with 11 bases in between. This CDR3 has 15 amino acids. The CDR3 protein is CASSDTGVHQETQYF. CDR3 DNA sequence: TGTGCCAGCAGTGATACAGGAGTCCACCAAGAGACCCAGTACTTC.

The genes are TRBV5-1 and TRBJ2-1; 7 bases match TRBD2. The V gene end was trimmed by 5 bases and the J gene end by 7 bases; junction bases not matched to a gene: 9. This CDR3 spans 14 amino acids. CDR1 is SGHRS and CDR2 is YFSETQ in the germline V gene. The CDR3 loop is CASRAGMVMNEQFF. The CDR3 nucleotides read TGCGCCAGCAGAGCGGGAATGGTTATGAATGAGCAGTTCTTC.

The sample holds one count of this clone. The sample contains more than one DNA sequence encoding this CDR3. V and J are TRBV5-1 and TRBJ1-2; no firm D call. With 0 bases removed from V and 5 bases from J, the gap between germline ends came to 5 bases. The V gene's germline CDR1 is SGHRS and CDR2 YFSETQ. The CDR3 sequence is 12 residues long. CDR3 protein: CASSLEGYGYTF. The CDR3 bases are TGCGCCAGCAGCTTGGAGGGATATGGCTACACCTTC.

The rearrangement uses TRBV28 and TRBJ2-3, with 13 positions matching TRBD2. Germline assignment: CDR1 MDHEN and CDR2 SYDVKM. There are 17 residues in the CDR3. With V trimmed by 4 bases and J by 2 bases, 6 bases remained unmatched. This CDR3 reads CASSSGLAGLATDTQYF. The CDR3 DNA is TGTGCCAGCAGTTCGGGACTAGCGGGACTTGCCACAGATACGCAGTATTTT.

The chain carries TRBV5-4 and TRBJ1-1, with 9 bases matching TRBD1. Germline V gene data show CDR1 as SGHNT and CDR2 as YYREEE (reference sequence). The junction had 8 bases not matched to a gene; V was cut back by 2 bases and J by 6 bases. The CDR3 runs 15 residues. The CDR3, as DNA: TGTGCCAGCAGCTTACAGGGGGCGCTTAACGCTGAAGCTTTCTTT. Translating gives CASSLQGALNAEAFF.

The CDR3 region has the DNA TGTGCCAGCAGCGTCGGGACTAGCGGACTGGTCGATGAGCAGTTCTTC. Its protein product is CASSVGTSGLVDEQFF. This chain joins TRBV9 and TRBJ2-1; 11 bases agree with TRBD2. This CDR3 spans 16 amino acids. Germline V gene data show CDR1 as SGDLS and CDR2 as YYNGEE. Trimming removed 2 bases from V and 8 bases from J; junction bases left unmatched: 9.